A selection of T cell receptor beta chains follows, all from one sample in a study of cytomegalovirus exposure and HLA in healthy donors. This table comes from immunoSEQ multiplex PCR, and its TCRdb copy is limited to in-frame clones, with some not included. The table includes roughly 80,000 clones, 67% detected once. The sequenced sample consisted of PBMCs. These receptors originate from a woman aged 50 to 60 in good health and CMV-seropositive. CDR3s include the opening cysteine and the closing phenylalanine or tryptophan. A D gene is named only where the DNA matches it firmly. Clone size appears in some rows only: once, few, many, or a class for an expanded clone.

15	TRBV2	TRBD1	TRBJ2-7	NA	CASSDLGTGAHEQYF	TGTGCCAGCAGTGATCTTGGGACAGGGGCCCACGAGCAGTACTTC
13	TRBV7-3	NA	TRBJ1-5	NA	CASSRGPYQPQHF	TGTGCCAGCAGCCGCGGGCCGTATCAGCCCCAGCATTTT
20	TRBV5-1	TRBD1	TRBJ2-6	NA	CARPSSEWTGHYSGANVLTF	TGCGCCAGACCTTCCTCCGAGTGGACAGGGCACTACTCTGGGGCCAACGTCCTGACTTTC
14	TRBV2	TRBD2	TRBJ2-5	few	CASSESGGYGTQYF	TGTGCCAGCAGTGAATCGGGGGGTTACGGGACCCAGTACTTC
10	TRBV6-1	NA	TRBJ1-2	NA	CAGGNYGYTF	TGTGCCGGGGGCAACTATGGCTACACCTTC
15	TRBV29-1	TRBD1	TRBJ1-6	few	CSVDPGQGCNSPLHF	TGCAGCGTTGATCCGGGACAGGGGTGTAATTCACCCCTCCACTTT
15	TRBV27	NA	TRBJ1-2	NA	CASSFAGGQIYGYTF	TGTGCCAGCAGTTTCGCCGGGGGGCAGATATATGGCTACACCTTC
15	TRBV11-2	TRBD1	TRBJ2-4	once	CASSPPPGQIDIQYF	TGTGCCAGCAGCCCACCCCCGGGACAGATAGACATTCAGTACTTC
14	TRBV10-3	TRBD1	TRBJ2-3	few	CAISQGQTTDTQYF	TGTGCCATCAGCCAGGGACAGACCACAGATACGCAGTATTTT
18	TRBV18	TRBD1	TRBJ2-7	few	CASSPYDQGQGSSYEQYF	TGTGCCAGCTCACCATACGATCAAGGACAGGGGTCTTCCTACGAGCAGTACTTC
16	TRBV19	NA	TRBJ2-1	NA	CASSIRTGVIIGEQFF	TGTGCCAGTAGTATACGCACAGGTGTTATTATCGGTGAGCAGTTCTTC
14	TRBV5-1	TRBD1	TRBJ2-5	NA	CASRPWGTEETQYF	TGCGCCAGCAGGCCCTGGGGGACAGAAGAGACCCAGTACTTC
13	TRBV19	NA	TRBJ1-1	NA	CASTFTQYTEAFF	TGTGCCAGTACCTTTACACAATACACTGAAGCTTTCTTT
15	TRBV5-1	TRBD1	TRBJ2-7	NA	CASSPPGQGAYEQYF	TGCGCCAGCAGCCCACCGGGACAGGGGGCCTACGAGCAGTACTTC
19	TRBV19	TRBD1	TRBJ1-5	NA	CASSPSAPMTGEGGQPQHF	TGTGCCAGTAGCCCTAGCGCCCCGATGACAGGGGAAGGAGGTCAGCCCCAGCATTTT
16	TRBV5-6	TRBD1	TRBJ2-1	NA	CASSFGTGRAYNEQFF	TGTGCCAGCAGCTTTGGGACAGGGCGCGCCTACAATGAGCAGTTCTTC
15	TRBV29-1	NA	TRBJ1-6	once	CSVGVSGTNNSPLHF	TGCAGCGTTGGGGTTTCCGGGACAAATAATTCACCCCTCCACTTT
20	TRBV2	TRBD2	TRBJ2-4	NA	CASSPTLLTSGDLAKNIQYF	TGTGCCAGCAGTCCAACCCTACTGACTAGCGGGGATCTAGCCAAAAACATTCAGTACTTC
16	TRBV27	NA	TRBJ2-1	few	CASSPRGRGSYNEQFF	TGTGCCAGCAGTCCACGGGGGCGGGGGAGCTACAATGAGCAGTTCTTC
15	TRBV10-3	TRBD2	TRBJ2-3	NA	CAISDGGGGEDTQYF	TGTGCCATCAGTGACGGAGGCGGGGGAGAGGATACGCAGTATTTT
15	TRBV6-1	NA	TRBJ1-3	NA	CASSEREAYGNTIYF	TGTGCCAGCAGTGAAAGGGAGGCGTACGGAAACACCATATATTTT
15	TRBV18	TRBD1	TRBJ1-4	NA	CASSPRDRATEKLFF	TGTGCCAGCTCCCCCCGGGACAGGGCTACTGAAAAACTGTTTTTT
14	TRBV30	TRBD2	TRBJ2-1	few	CAWEAGGVYNEQFF	TGTGCCTGGGAAGCGGGGGGCGTCTACAATGAGCAGTTCTTC
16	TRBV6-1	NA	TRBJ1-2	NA	CASSEAEGGGPDGYTF	TGTGCCAGCAGTGAAGCGGAGGGCGGGGGGCCAGATGGCTACACCTTC
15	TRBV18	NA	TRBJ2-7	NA	CASSPPGQVRYEQYF	TGTGCCAGCTCACCACCCGGACAAGTACGCTACGAGCAGTACTTC
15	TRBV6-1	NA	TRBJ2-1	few	CASSLFGMGYNEQFF	TGTGCCAGCAGCCTTTTCGGGATGGGATACAATGAGCAGTTCTTC
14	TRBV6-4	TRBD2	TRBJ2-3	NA	CASSDSSGVDTQYF	TGTGCCAGCAGTGACTCGAGCGGGGTAGATACGCAGTATTTT